The clone carrying this T cell receptor (beta chain) was counted only a few times. TCRdb re-analyzed the PCR reads through MiXCR. The sample has about 9,100 clones; 22% are singletons. V was trimmed by 4 bases and J by 0 bases, leaving 6 bases between them. The germline gives CDR1 MDHEN, CDR2 SYDVKM. CDR3 length: 14 residues. The sample belongs to a study of metastatic and nonmetastatic thyroid tumors. Patients had received no treatment of any kind before thyroid surgery. The chain has TRBV28 and TRBJ1-4; possibly TRBD1 for D (6 bases). This clonotype was obtained from a female donor with papillary thyroid cancer or a benign thyroid nodule (not recorded which). Some clones in this sample may be carry-over from other donors' samples. The specimen sequenced was adjacent normal tissue. CDR3 nucleotide sequence: TGTGCCAGCAGTTCAGGGGCAACTAATGAAAAACTGTTTTTT. Amino acids: CASSSGATNEKLFF.